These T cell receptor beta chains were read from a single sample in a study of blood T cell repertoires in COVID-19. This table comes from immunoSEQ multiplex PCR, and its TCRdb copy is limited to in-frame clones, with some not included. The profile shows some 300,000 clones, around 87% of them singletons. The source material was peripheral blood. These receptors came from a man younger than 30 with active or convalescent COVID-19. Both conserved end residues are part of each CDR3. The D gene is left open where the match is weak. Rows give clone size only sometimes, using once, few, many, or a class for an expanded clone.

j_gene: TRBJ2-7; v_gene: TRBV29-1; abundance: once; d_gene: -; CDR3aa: CSAGEDEQYF; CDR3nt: TGCAGCGCCGGTGAAGACGAGCAGTACTTC
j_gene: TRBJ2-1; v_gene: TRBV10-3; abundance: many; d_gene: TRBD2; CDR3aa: CAIRGGSSYNEQFF; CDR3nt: TGTGCCATCAGGGGCGGGAGCTCCTACAATGAGCAGTTCTTC
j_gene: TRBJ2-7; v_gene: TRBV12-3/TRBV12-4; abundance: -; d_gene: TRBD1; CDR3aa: CASSFYRGYEQYF; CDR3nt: TGTGCCAGCAGTTTTTACAGGGGGTACGAGCAGTACTTC
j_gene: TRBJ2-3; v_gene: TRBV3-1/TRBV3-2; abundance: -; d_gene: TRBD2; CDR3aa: CASSLPGGDTQYF; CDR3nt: TGTGCCAGCAGCCTACCCGGGGGGGATACGCAGTATTTT
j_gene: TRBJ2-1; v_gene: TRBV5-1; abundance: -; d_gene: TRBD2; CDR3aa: CASSMTPSGLTYNEQFF; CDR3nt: TGCGCCAGCAGCATGACCCCTAGCGGCCTCACCTACAATGAGCAGTTCTTC
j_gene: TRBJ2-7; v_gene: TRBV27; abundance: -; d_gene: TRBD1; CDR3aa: CASSLSQQGYSYEQYF; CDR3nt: TGTGCCAGCAGTTTATCGCAACAGGGGTATTCCTACGAGCAGTACTTC
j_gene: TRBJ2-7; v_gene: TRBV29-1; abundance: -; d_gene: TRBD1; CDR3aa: CSGGTGRNEQYF; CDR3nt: TGCAGCGGAGGGACAGGGAGAAACGAGCAGTACTTC
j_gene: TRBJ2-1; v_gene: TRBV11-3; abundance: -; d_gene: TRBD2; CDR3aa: CASSLDLADYNEQFF; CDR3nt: TGTGCCAGCAGCTTAGACCTAGCGGACTACAATGAGCAGTTCTTC
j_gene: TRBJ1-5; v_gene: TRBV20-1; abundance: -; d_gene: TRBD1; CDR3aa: CSASTGVNQPQHF; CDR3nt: TGCAGTGCTAGTACAGGGGTCAATCAGCCCCAGCATTTT
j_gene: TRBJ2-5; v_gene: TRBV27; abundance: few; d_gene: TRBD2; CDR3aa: CASPVRGDGETQYF; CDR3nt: TGTGCCAGCCCTGTTCGGGGGGACGGGGAGACCCAGTACTTC
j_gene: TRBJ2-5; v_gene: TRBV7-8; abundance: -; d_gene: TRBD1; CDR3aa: CASRRGQKETQYF; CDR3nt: TGTGCCAGCAGACGGGGACAGAAAGAGACCCAGTACTTC
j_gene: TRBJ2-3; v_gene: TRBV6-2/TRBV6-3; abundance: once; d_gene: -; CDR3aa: CASSPTGGTQYF; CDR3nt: TGTGCCAGCAGTCCAACAGGTGGTACGCAGTATTTT
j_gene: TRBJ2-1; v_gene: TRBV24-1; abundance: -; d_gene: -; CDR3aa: CATSDPGTSDEQFF; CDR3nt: TGTGCCACCAGTGACCCCGGGACTTCAGATGAGCAGTTCTTC
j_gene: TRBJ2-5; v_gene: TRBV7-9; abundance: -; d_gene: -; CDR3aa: CASSLPGLETQYF; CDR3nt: TGTGCCAGCAGCCTCCCGGGGTTGGAGACCCAGTACTTC
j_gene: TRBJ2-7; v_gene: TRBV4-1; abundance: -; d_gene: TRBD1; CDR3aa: CASSQVDRPSTYEQYF; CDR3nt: TGCGCCAGCAGCCAAGTGGACAGGCCCTCCACTTACGAGCAGTACTTC